These 21 T cell receptor beta chains share one sample of origin, sequenced in a study of blood T cell repertoires in COVID-19. Data came from immunoSEQ multiplex PCR; TCRdb stores just in-frame clones and leaves some out. The data contain 150,000 to 200,000 clones, about 77% of them seen just once; the ten biggest clones take up roughly 2.8%. The sample comprised peripheral blood. The receptors originated from an elderly woman with active or convalescent COVID-19.

The gene calls are TRBV7-7 and TRBJ2-1, with 9 bases that match TRBD2. The germline gives CDR1 SSHAT, CDR2 FNYEAQ (reference sequence). The length of the CDR3 is 17 residues. J gave up 4 bases and V 5 bases, and 12 bases lay outside the gene matches. The CDR3 coding sequence is TGTGCCAGCAGCCCGCGTAACAAACTAGCGGGTTACAATGAGCAGTTCTTC. Amino acids: CASSPRNKLAGYNEQFF.

The table lists this clone with a few counts. The rearrangement links TRBV18 to TRBJ1-1; D unresolved. Germline-derived CDR1 and CDR2 are KGHSH and LQKENI. There are 16 residues in the CDR3. The V end was cut by 3 bases, the J end by 0 bases, with 14 bases between. The CDR3: CASSPFEGRVNTEAFF. CDR3 in DNA: TGTGCCAGCTCACCGTTCGAAGGTCGGGTGAACACTGAAGCTTTCTTT.

This clone was counted a few times. CDR3 loop: CASRIGQFYQPQHF. The DNA for the CDR3 is TGTGCCAGCCGGATTGGGCAGTTTTATCAGCCCCAGCATTTT. The rearrangement uses TRBV28 and TRBJ1-5; D remains unclear. Germline CDR1 is MDHEN and CDR2 is SYDVKM. CDR3 length: 14 amino acids. V lost 8 bases and J lost 5, with 16 bases in between.

The rearrangement uses TRBV6-5 and TRBJ1-3; D is perhaps TRBD1 (5 bases). Trimming pared 3 bases from V and 0 bases from J, leaving 9 bases between. This CDR3 is built from 15 residues. Per germline, CDR1 MNHEY and CDR2 SVGAGI. The CDR3 reads CASSYKGHSGNTIYF. The CDR3 DNA is TGTGCCAGCAGTTATAAAGGACACTCTGGAAACACCATATATTTT.

The V gene is TRBV7-2, the J gene TRBJ1-2; possibly TRBD1 for D (5 bases). The CDR3 runs to 15 residues. Per germline, CDR1 SGHTA and CDR2 FQGNSA. V lost 5 bases, J lost 7 bases, and 20 bases lay in between. The CDR3 sequence: CASSPNAFGTSGYTF. The CDR3 bases are TGTGCCAGCAGCCCGAATGCATTTGGGACTTCTGGCTACACCTTC.

The CDR3, as DNA: TGTGCCAGCAGTTACGATTTTTCAGGAACCTACGAGCAGTACTTC. Its translation is CASSYDFSGTYEQYF. The chain has TRBV6-5 and TRBJ2-7; the D is unclear. Trimming took 2 bases from V and 2 from J, leaving 13 bases between them. CDR1 and CDR2 (germline): MNHEY, SVGAGI. The CDR3 is 15 amino acids.

The chain is built from TRBV7-2 and TRBJ2-3; TRBD2 matches 13 bases. Germline assignment: CDR1 SGHTA and CDR2 FQGNSA. There are 16 residues in the CDR3. Trimming took 6 bases from V and 6 from J; bases not matched to a gene: 9. The CDR3 region has the DNA TGTGCCAGCAGTCGGACTAGCGGGGGAACCGGGGATACGCAGTATTTT. Amino acids: CASSRTSGGTGDTQYF.

V usage is TRBV9 and J usage is TRBJ1-1; D is ambiguous. The CDR3 spans 14 residues. Trimming shortened V by 4 bases and J by 0 bases, and 10 bases separated the two germline ends. The germline gives CDR1 SGDLS, CDR2 YYNGEE. The CDR3 is CASSPSGMNTEAFF. In DNA, the CDR3 is TGTGCCAGCAGCCCCTCCGGGATGAACACTGAAGCTTTCTTT. The variable domain in full, completed from reference TRBV9 and TRBJ1-1, reads DSGVTQTPKHLITATGQRVTLRCSPRSGDLSVYWYQQSLDQGLQFLIQYYNGEERAKGNILERFSAQQFPDLHSELNLSSLELGDSALYFCASSPSGMNTEAFFGQGTRLTVV.

This clone came up many times. The rearrangement uses TRBV28 and TRBJ1-2; D perhaps matches TRBD1 (6 bases). V dropped 7 bases and J dropped 3 bases, with 12 bases sitting between them. This CDR3 spans 13 amino acids. Germline lookup yields CDR1 MDHEN and CDR2 SYDVKM. The CDR3 sequence is CASTQQGYYGYTF. The CDR3, as DNA: TGTGCCAGCACGCAACAGGGTTACTATGGCTACACCTTC.

Regarding this clone: Additional DNA sequences in this sample encode the identical CDR3. The V and J genes are TRBV11-2 and TRBJ1-2, with D possibly being TRBD1 (5 bases). The CDR3 spans 15 residues. Germline CDR1 reads SGHAT; CDR2 reads FQNNGV. The ends were cut back, 1 base at V and 5 bases at J, with 14 bases in the middle. CDR3 in amino acids: CASSLAQGKNYGYTF. The CDR3 bases are TGTGCCAGCAGCTTAGCTCAGGGAAAAAATTATGGCTACACCTTC.

The J gene is TRBJ2-2, the V gene TRBV28; a weak D match, TRBD2 (5 bases). V lost 3 bases and J 8 bases, leaving 16 bases between the germline ends. Germline V gene lookup returns CDR1 MDHEN and CDR2 SYDVKM. The CDR3 loop spans 15 amino acids. The chain's CDR3 is CASSLWVANGGELFF. The CDR3 DNA sequence: TGTGCCAGCAGTTTGTGGGTAGCGAACGGAGGGGAGCTGTTTTTT.

The J gene is TRBJ1-6, the V gene TRBV6-5; 9 bases map to TRBD1. The CDR3 is 14 residues long. J was trimmed by 10 bases and V by 5 bases; bases with no gene match: 6. The germline V gene encodes CDR1 MNHEY and CDR2 SVGAGI. The CDR3 nucleotides are TGTGCCAGCAGTCAACAGGGGGCAGACTCACCCCTCCACTTT. Encoded protein: CASSQQGADSPLHF.

The V and J genes are TRBV2 and TRBJ1-6; TRBD1 matches at 8 bases. The germline V gene encodes CDR1 SNHLY and CDR2 FYNNEI. The CDR3 runs to 13 residues. V lost 6 bases and J lost 10; bases outside the gene matches: 5. In nucleotides, the CDR3 is TGTGCCAGCAGGGGGGACAGGTTGTCACCCCTCCACTTT. It specifies CASRGDRLSPLHF.

V usage is TRBV2 and J usage is TRBJ2-3; 7 bases agree with TRBD2. Germline CDR1 is SNHLY and CDR2 is FYNNEI. J was trimmed by 1 base and V by 7 bases; bases with no gene match: 8. The CDR3 is 15 residues long. CDR3 loop: CASNKQRGRTDTQYF. The CDR3, as DNA: TGTGCCAGCAATAAGCAGCGGGGCCGCACAGATACGCAGTATTTT.

The chain uses TRBV9 and TRBJ2-1; 11 positions agree with TRBD2. The CDR3 spans 16 residues. Germline CDR1 SGDLS, CDR2 YYNGEE. After removal of 4 bases from V and 1 base from J, the junction contained 4 bases not matched to a gene. The CDR3 nucleotides are TGTGCCAGCAGCTTATCTAGCGGGGGGTCCTACAATGAGCAGTTCTTC. Translating it yields CASSLSSGGSYNEQFF.

The V gene is TRBV18, the J gene TRBJ1-5, with 7 positions matching TRBD1. This CDR3 has 14 residues. Germline CDR1 KGHSH, CDR2 LQKENI. The V segment lost 2 bases and the J segment 5 bases; nucleotides outside the gene matches: 3. The CDR3 DNA sequence: TGTGCCAGCTCACCAATGCAGGGGGATCAGCCCCAGCATTTT. Its protein is CASSPMQGDQPQHF.

The rearrangement links TRBV14 to TRBJ2-5; 8 bases are a match to TRBD1. CDR1 is SGHDN, CDR2 FVKESK, per germline. Germline trimming cut 5 bases from V and 2 bases from J; bases unmatched to any gene: 4. This CDR3 has 14 amino acids. In nucleotides, the CDR3 is TGTGCCAGCAGCTATCGGACAGGGCAAGAGACCCAGTACTTC. Protein product: CASSYRTGQETQYF. Full variable domain (missing parts from reference TRBV14 and TRBJ2-5): EAGVTQFPSHSVIEKGQTVTLRCDPISGHDNLYWYRRVMGKEIKFLLHFVKESKQDESGMPNNRFLAERTGGTYSTLKVQPAELEDSGVYFCASSYRTGQETQYFGPGTRLLVL.

V and J are TRBV5-1 and TRBJ1-4, with 8 bases that match TRBD1. This CDR3 spans 14 amino acids. Germline CDR1 SGHRS, CDR2 YFSETQ. The junction had 6 bases not matched to a gene; V was cut back by 3 bases and J by 8 bases. CDR3 nucleotides: TGCGCCAGCAGCTCTACAGGGGGAGAGGAAAAACTGTTTTTT. It codes for CASSSTGGEEKLFF.

The chain links TRBV7-9 to TRBJ2-1, with 10 bases matching TRBD2. Germline loops: CDR1 SEHNR, CDR2 FQNEAQ (reference sequence). The CDR3 totals 19 residues. J gave up 0 bases and V 5 bases, and 13 bases lay outside the gene matches. Here the CDR3 DNA reads TGTGCCAGCAGCGAGATGGCTCTAGCGGGGGCGAGCTCCTACAATGAGCAGTTCTTC. Protein product: CASSEMALAGASSYNEQFF.

The CDR3 DNA follows: TGTGCCAGCCGGATAGCGGGGGGCCGGCAAGAGACCCAGTACTTC. It translates to CASRIAGGRQETQYF. This sequence joins TRBV19 and TRBJ2-5; 10 bases match TRBD2. The CDR3 has 15 residues. CDR1 and CDR2 from the germline V gene are LNHDA and SQIVND (reference sequence). V lost 9 bases, J lost 2 bases, and 9 bases stayed unmatched.

This clone was observed once. The chain links TRBV5-1 to TRBJ1-4; D not resolved. Germline CDR1 and CDR2: SGHRS and YFSETQ. This CDR3 is 14 amino acids long. Trimming cost V 5 bases and J 3 bases, with 11 bases left between them. The CDR3, as DNA: TGCGCCAGCAGACCTAATCCGTCTAATGAAAAACTGTTTTTT. It is translated as CASRPNPSNEKLFF.